This passage covers 7 T cell receptor beta chains from one sample sequenced in a study of tumor and adjacent non-tumor tissue in lung cancer. Three rounds of nested PCR, following a modified ARM-PCR protocol, produced the TCRbeta library. TCRdb re-derived calls from the multiplex PCR reads in MiXCR, one entry per CDR3 protein. The data hold 91,000 or so distinct CDR3 sequences, with about 72% observed a single time. The template was RNA from unsorted bulk tissue. Material for sequencing was lung tumor tissue. These receptors were collected from a man in his 60s with non-small cell lung cancer.

This clonotype was counted ten times or more. CDR3 protein: CASSTSSGGGGELFF. CDR3 nucleotides: TGTGCCAGCAGTACCTCTAGCGGGGGTGGCGGGGAGCTGTTTTTT. V gene TRBV6-1 combines with J gene TRBJ2-2; 10 bases map to TRBD2. Unmatched junction bases numbered 7, after V lost 5 bases and J lost 7 bases. This CDR3 comprises 15 residues. Germline loops: CDR1 MNHNS, CDR2 SASEGT.

This chain joins TRBV5-1 and TRBJ2-3; D not resolved. The V gene lost 5 bases and the J gene lost 4 bases, with 14 bases spanning the gap. Germline loops: CDR1 SGHRS, CDR2 YFSETQ. CDR3 length equals 14 residues. CDR3 in amino acids: CASRSQAHPDTQYF. Here the CDR3 DNA reads TGCGCCAGCAGAAGTCAGGCCCACCCAGATACGCAGTATTTT.

A note on this clonotype: The CDR3 does not close with the conserved phenylalanine or tryptophan, likely indicating a read error. The chain carries TRBV5-4 and TRBJ2-5, with D perhaps matching TRBD1 or TRBD2 (7 bases each). The V gene's germline CDR1 is SGHNT and CDR2 YYREEE (reference sequence). The CDR3 extends over 14 amino acids. The CDR3 sequence: CASSLGGTAQTQYI. The CDR3 coding sequence is TGCGCCAGCAGCTTGGGGGGGACAGCCCAGACCCAGTACATC.

The chain links TRBV14 to TRBJ2-7; possibly TRBD1 or TRBD2 for D (5 bases each). Germline loops: CDR1 SGHDN, CDR2 FVKESK. CDR3 length: 14 residues. V lost 4 bases, J lost 5 bases, and 15 bases lay in between. The CDR3 loop is CASSLKRTSDEQYF. Here the CDR3 DNA reads TGTGCCAGCAGCCTTAAGCGGACAAGCGACGAGCAGTACTTC.

Points on this clonotype: This could be a read error, since a much larger clone is one nucleotide away. This chain connects TRBV5-1 to TRBJ2-3, with D perhaps assigned TRBD1 or TRBD2 (5 bases each). The V end was cut by 5 bases, the J end by 0 bases, with 13 bases between. Germline assignment: CDR1 SGHRS and CDR2 YFSETQ. The CDR3 loop spans 15 amino acids. The CDR3 coding sequence is TGCGCCAGCAGGGCAAGGGACCTTAGCACAGATACGCAGTATTTT. This translates into CASRARDLSTDTQYF. Supplemented by reference TRBV5-1 and TRBJ2-3, the full variable domain reads KAGVTQTPRYLIKTRGQQVTLSCSPISGHRSVSWYQQTPGQGLQFLFEYFSETQRNKGNFPGRFSGRQFSNSRSEMNVSTLELGDSALYLCASRARDLSTDTQYFGPGTRLTVL.

The rearrangement links TRBV11-2 to TRBJ2-3; D remains unclear. In germline, CDR1 is SGHAT, CDR2 FQNNGV. The V end lost 5 bases, the J end lost 4 bases, and 16 bases lay between the germline ends. The CDR3 contains 15 residues. The CDR3 spells CASSMTGMVADTQYF. DNA for the CDR3: TGTGCCAGCAGCATGACTGGGATGGTCGCAGATACGCAGTATTTT.

This clonotype was recorded a few times. The junction and the germline gene differ at one end; a read error may be behind it. This chain links TRBV11-3 with TRBJ2-7, with 8 bases identical to TRBD2. The CDR3 covers 15 residues. CDR1 SGHNT and CDR2 YENEEA come from the germline V gene. CDR3 coding DNA: TGTACCAGCAGCTCACGGGGGGGAGGCTCCTACGAGCAGTACTTC. Protein product: CTSSSRGGGSYEQYF.